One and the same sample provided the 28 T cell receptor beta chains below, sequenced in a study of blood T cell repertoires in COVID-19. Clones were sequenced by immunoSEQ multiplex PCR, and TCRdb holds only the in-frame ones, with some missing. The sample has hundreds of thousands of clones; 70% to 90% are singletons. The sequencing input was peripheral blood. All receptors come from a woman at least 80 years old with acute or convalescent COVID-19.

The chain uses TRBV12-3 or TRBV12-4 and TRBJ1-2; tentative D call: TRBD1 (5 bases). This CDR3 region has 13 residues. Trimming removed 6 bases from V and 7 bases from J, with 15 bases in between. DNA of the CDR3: TGTGCCAGCAGCTCAAAGCGGGGGAGTGGCTACACCTTC. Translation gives CASSSKRGSGYTF.

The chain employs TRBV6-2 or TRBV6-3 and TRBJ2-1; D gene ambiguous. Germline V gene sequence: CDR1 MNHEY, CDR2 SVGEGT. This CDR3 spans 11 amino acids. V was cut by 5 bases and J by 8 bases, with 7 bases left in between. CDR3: CASSPSYEQFF. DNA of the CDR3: TGTGCCAGCAGTCCCTCGTATGAGCAGTTCTTC.

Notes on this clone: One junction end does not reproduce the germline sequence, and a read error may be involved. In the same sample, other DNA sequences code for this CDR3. The CDR3 nucleotides read TGTGCCAGCAGCCATGCCGGGACAGGGGGCTCCACCGGGGAACTGTTTTTT. It is translated as CASSHAGTGGSTGELFF. The rearrangement uses TRBV4-2 and TRBJ2-2, with 12 nucleotides matching TRBD1. Germline V gives CDR1 LGHNA, CDR2 YNFKEQ. This CDR3 region has 17 residues.

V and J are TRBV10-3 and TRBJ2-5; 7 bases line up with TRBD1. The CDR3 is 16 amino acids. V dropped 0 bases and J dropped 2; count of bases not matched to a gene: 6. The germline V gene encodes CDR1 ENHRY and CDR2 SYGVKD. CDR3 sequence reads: CAISESRGQSQETQYF. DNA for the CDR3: TGTGCCATCAGTGAGTCGAGGGGACAGTCTCAAGAGACCCAGTACTTC.

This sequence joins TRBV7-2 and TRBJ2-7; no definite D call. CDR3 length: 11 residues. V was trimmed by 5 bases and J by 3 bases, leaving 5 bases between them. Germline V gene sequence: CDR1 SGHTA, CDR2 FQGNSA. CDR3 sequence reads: CASSSYYEQYF. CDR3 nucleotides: TGTGCCAGCAGCAGCTACTACGAGCAGTACTTC. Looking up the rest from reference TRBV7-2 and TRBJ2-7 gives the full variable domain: GAGVSQSPSNKVTEKGKDVELRCDPISGHTALYWYRQSLGQGLEFLIYFQGNSAPDKSGLPSDRFSAERTGGSVSTLTIQRTQQEDSAVYLCASSSYYEQYFGPGTRLTVT.

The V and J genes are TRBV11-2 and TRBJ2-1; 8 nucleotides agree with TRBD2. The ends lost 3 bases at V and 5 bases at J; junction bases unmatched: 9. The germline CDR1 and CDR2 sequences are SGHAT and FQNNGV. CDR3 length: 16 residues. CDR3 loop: CASSLTGGPLNNEQFF. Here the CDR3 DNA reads TGTGCCAGCAGCTTGACGGGAGGGCCCTTGAACAATGAGCAGTTCTTC.

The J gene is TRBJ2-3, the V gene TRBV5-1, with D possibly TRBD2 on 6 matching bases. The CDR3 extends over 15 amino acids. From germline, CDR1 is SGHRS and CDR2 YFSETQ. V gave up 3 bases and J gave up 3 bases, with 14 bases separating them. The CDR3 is CASSWGVSETDTQYF. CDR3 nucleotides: TGCGCCAGCAGCTGGGGGGTCTCGGAGACAGATACGCAGTATTTT.

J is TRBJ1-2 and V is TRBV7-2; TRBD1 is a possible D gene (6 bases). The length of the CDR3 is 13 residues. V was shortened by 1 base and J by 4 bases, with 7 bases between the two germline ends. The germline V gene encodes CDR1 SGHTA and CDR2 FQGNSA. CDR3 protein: CASSLDRVYGYTF. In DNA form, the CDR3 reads TGTGCCAGCAGCTTAGACAGGGTCTATGGCTACACCTTC.

The chain's CDR3 is CASSLGTEAFEAFF. The CDR3, as DNA: TGTGCCAGCAGCTTAGGGACAGAGGCCTTTGAAGCTTTCTTT. The rearrangement uses TRBV5-8 and TRBJ1-1; 7 nucleotides agree with TRBD1. Per germline, CDR1 SGHTS and CDR2 YDEGEE. Losses at the gene ends were 2 bases for V and 7 bases for J; bases not matched to a gene: 8. This CDR3 has 14 amino acids.

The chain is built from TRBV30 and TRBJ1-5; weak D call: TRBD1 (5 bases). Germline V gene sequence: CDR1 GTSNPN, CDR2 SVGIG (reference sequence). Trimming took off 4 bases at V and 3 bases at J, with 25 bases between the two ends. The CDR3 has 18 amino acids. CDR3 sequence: CAWMGMGRGDPINQPQHF. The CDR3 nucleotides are TGTGCCTGGATGGGGATGGGAAGGGGCGACCCGATCAATCAGCCCCAGCATTTT.

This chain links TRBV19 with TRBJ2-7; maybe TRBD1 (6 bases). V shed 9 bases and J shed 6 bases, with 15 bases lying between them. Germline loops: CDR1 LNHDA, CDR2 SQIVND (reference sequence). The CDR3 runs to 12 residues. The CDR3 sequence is CASRQEPGEQYF. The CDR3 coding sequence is TGTGCCAGCAGACAGGAGCCCGGCGAGCAGTACTTC.

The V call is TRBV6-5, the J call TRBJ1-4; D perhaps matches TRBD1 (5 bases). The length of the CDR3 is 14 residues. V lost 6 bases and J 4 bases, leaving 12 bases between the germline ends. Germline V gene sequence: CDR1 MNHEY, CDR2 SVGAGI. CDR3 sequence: CASRNRMFNEKLFF. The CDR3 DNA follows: TGTGCCAGCAGGAACAGGATGTTTAATGAAAAACTGTTTTTT.

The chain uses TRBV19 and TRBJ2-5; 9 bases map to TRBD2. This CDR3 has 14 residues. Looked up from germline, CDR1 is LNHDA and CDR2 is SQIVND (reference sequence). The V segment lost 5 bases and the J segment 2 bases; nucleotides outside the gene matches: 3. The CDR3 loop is CASSSAGGQETQYF. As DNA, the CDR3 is TGTGCCAGTAGTTCCGCGGGAGGGCAAGAGACCCAGTACTTC.

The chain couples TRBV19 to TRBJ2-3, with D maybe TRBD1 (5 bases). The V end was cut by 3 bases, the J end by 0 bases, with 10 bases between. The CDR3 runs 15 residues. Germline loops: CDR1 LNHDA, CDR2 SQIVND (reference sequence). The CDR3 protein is CASSIWGRSTDTQYF. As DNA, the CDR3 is TGTGCCAGTAGTATTTGGGGCAGAAGCACAGATACGCAGTATTTT.

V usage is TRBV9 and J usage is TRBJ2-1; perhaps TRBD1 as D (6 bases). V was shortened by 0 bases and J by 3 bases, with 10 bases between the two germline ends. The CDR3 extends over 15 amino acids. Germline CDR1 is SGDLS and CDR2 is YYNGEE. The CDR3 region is CASSVGRGSYNEQFF. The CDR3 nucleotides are TGTGCCAGCAGCGTAGGCAGGGGAAGCTACAATGAGCAGTTCTTC.

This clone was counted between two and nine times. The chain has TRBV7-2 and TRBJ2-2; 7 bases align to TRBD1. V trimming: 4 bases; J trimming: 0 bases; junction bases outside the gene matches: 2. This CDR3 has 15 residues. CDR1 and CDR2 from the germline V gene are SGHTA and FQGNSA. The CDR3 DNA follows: TGTGCCAGCAGCTCGCAGGGGGCGAACACCGGGGAGCTGTTTTTT. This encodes CASSSQGANTGELFF.

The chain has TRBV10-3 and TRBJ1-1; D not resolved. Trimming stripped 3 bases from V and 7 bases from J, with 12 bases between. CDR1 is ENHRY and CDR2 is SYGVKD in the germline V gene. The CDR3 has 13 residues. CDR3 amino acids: CAISDPGGLEAFF. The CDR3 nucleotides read TGTGCCATCAGTGACCCTGGAGGACTTGAAGCTTTCTTT.

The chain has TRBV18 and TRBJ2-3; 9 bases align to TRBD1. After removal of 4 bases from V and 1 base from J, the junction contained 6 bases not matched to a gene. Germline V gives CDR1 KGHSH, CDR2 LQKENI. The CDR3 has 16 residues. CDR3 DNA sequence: TGTGCCAGCTCACGGGTTACAGGGGGCGGCACAGATACGCAGTATTTT. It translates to CASSRVTGGGTDTQYF.

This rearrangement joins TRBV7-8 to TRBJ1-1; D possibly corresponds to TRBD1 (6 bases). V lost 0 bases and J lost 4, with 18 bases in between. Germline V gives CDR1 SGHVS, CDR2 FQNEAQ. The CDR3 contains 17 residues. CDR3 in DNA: TGTGCCAGCAGCTTAGCTGGGAGCAGGGGAGTAGCCACTGAAGCTTTCTTT. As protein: CASSLAGSRGVATEAFF.

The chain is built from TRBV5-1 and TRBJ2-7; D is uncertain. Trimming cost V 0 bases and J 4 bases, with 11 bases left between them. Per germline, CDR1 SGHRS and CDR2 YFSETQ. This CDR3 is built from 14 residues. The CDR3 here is CASSLDPGPYEQYF. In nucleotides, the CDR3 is TGCGCCAGCAGCTTGGATCCGGGTCCTTACGAGCAGTACTTC. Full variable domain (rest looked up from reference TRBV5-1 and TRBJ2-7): KAGVTQTPRYLIKTRGQQVTLSCSPISGHRSVSWYQQTPGQGLQFLFEYFSETQRNKGNFPGRFSGRQFSNSRSEMNVSTLELGDSALYLCASSLDPGPYEQYFGPGTRLTVT.

The CDR3 DNA is TGTGCCACCAGCAGAGTAGACAGGGGGCAGGATGGCTACACCTTC. Protein product: CATSRVDRGQDGYTF. The chain employs TRBV15 and TRBJ1-2; 10 bases agree with TRBD1. V dropped 1 base and J dropped 6; count of bases not matched to a gene: 5. CDR3 size: 15 residues. Germline V gene sequence: CDR1 LNHNV, CDR2 YYDKDF (reference sequence).

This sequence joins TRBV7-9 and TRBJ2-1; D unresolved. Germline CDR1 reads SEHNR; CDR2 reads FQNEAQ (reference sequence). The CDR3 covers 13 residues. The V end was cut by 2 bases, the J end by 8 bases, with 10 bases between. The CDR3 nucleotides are TGTGCCAGCAGCTTAAACCCCCGGGATGAGCAGTTCTTC. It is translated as CASSLNPRDEQFF.

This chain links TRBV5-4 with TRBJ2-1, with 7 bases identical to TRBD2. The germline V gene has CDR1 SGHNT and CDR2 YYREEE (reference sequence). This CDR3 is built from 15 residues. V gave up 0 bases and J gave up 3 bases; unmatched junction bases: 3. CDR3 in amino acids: CASSLGLAGYNEQFF. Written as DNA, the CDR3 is TGTGCCAGCAGCTTGGGCTTAGCGGGCTACAATGAGCAGTTCTTC.

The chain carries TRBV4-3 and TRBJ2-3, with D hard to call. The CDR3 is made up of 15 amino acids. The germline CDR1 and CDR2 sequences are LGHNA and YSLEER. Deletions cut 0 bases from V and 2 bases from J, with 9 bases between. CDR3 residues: CASSQDWAYTDTQYF. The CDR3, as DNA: TGCGCCAGCAGCCAAGATTGGGCTTACACAGATACGCAGTATTTT.

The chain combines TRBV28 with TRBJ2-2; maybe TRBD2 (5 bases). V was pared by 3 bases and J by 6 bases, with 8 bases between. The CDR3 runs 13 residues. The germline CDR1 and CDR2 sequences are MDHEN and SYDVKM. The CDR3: CASSFLAAGELFF. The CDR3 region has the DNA TGTGCCAGCAGTTTTCTAGCAGCCGGGGAGCTGTTTTTT.

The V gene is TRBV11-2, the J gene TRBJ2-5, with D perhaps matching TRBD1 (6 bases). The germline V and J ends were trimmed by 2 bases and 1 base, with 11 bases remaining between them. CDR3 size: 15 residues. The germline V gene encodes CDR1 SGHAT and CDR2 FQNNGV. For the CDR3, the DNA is TGTGCCAGCAGCTTAAGGACAGCTAGCCAAGAGACCCAGTACTTC. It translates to CASSLRTASQETQYF.

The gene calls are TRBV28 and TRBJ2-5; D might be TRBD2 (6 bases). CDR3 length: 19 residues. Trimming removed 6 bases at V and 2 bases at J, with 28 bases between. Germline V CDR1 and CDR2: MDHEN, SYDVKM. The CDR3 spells CASRSLPTYVHGTQETQYF. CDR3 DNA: TGTGCCAGCAGGTCCTTACCCACCTATGTCCACGGGACTCAAGAGACCCAGTACTTC.

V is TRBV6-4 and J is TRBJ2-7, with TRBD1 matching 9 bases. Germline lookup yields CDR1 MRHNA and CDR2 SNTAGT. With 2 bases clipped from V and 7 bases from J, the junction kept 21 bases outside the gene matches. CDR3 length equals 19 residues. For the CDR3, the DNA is TGTGCCAGCAGTGACATGGGACAGGGCCGGGGAGGGCCCACAGGAGAGCAGTACTTC. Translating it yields CASSDMGQGRGGPTGEQYF.